The next 30 T cell receptor beta chains were all read from a single sample in a study of blood T cells in healthy people across ages. Next came a second PCR, run for about 7 to 12 cycles, which used a sample-barcoded 5' primer along with a J-beta primer mix. From the 5' RACE reads, TCRdb called clonotypes with MiXCR, one entry per CDR3 protein. The table includes over a million distinct CDR3 sequences, more than 35% detected once. The source material was blood. The receptors were sampled from a woman aged 55-69 years in good health.

Notes on this clonotype: The junction shows a germline mismatch at one end, possibly a read error. The chain uses TRBV19 and TRBJ2-5; maybe TRBD2 (6 bases). This CDR3 spans 16 amino acids. Per the germline V gene, CDR1 is LNHDA and CDR2 is SQIVND (reference sequence). CDR3 sequence (DNA): TGTGCCAGTGGTATGGCGGGGCAAGGAGTTGAAGAGACCCAGTACTTC. Translated, it gives CASGMAGQGVEETQYF.

V usage is TRBV20-1 and J usage is TRBJ1-5; D uncertain. CDR3 length equals 14 residues. V lost 1 base and J 4 bases, leaving 11 bases between the germline ends. CDR1 is DFQATT and CDR2 is SNEGSKA in the germline V gene (reference sequence). The CDR3 DNA sequence: TGCAGTGCTAGAGTTAGGGCAGCGAATCAGCCCCAGCATTTT. This codes for CSARVRAANQPQHF.

This chain connects TRBV29-1 to TRBJ1-2, with 9 positions matching TRBD1. Germline assignment: CDR1 SQVTM and CDR2 ANQGSEA. This CDR3 is built from 13 residues. The V segment lost 5 bases and the J segment 5 bases; nucleotides outside the gene matches: 6. The CDR3 coding sequence is TGCAGCGTTACCGGGACAGGGTCTTATGGCTACACCTTC. This sequence encodes CSVTGTGSYGYTF.

A few counts support this clonotype. The chain uses TRBV15 and TRBJ2-4; the D gene is possibly TRBD1 (5 bases). The J call may not be correct, given that the DNA end is closer to TRBJ2-7. The CDR3 is made up of 15 amino acids. Germline assignment: CDR1 LNHNV and CDR2 YYDKDF (reference sequence). CDR3 amino acids: CATSRDTQETYEQYF. CDR3 coding DNA: TGTGCCACCAGCAGAGATACACAGGAAACCTACGAGCAGTACTTC.

The chain links TRBV20-1 to TRBJ1-2; no reliable D call. Germline CDR1 reads DFQATT; CDR2 reads SNEGSKA (reference sequence). This CDR3 has 13 amino acids. V lost 0 bases to trimming and J lost 4 bases, with 9 bases between them. The chain's CDR3 is CSAREGRSYGYTF. The CDR3 DNA sequence: TGCAGTGCTAGAGAGGGGAGGAGCTATGGCTACACCTTC.

This clonotype was observed a few times. V gene TRBV24-1 combines with J gene TRBJ2-5; D gene ambiguous. Deletions cut 0 bases from V and 5 bases from J, with 12 bases between. Per germline, CDR1 KGHDR and CDR2 SFDVKD. The CDR3 has 15 residues. CDR3 bases: TGTGCCACCAGTGATTTGAATTCCGGTGGCGAGACCCAGTACTTC. Translating it yields CATSDLNSGGETQYF.

The chain couples TRBV6-5 to TRBJ1-1, with 7 bases matching TRBD1. The CDR3 has 14 amino acids. The J segment lost 5 bases and the V segment lost 5 bases, leaving 8 bases of the junction unmatched. Looked up from germline, CDR1 is MNHEY and CDR2 is SVGAGI. The CDR3 sequence is CASSNRQGGTEAFF. CDR3 DNA sequence: TGTGCCAGCAGTAACCGACAGGGAGGGACTGAAGCTTTCTTT.

The chain joins TRBV6-2 or TRBV6-3 to TRBJ2-7; D ambiguous. V was trimmed by 6 bases and J by 6 bases, leaving 18 bases between them. Per germline, CDR1 MNHEY and CDR2 SVGEGT. The CDR3 has 14 residues. The CDR3 nucleotides are TGTGCCAGCAGGTCCAATGTAAAAGTCGGCGAGCAGTACTTC. This encodes CASRSNVKVGEQYF.

The chain employs TRBV12-3 or TRBV12-4 and TRBJ2-1, with TRBD2 matching over 9 bases. V gave up 5 bases and J gave up 4 bases; unmatched junction bases: 12. There are 17 residues in the CDR3. The CDR3 region has the DNA TGTGCCAGCAGTGGTTCTGCGGGAGGGCCACGGTACAATGAGCAGTTCTTC. It codes for CASSGSAGGPRYNEQFF.

This clonotype was counted many times. This chain joins TRBV5-6 and TRBJ2-7; D perhaps matches TRBD1 (5 bases). Germline V CDR1 and CDR2: SGHDT, YYEEEE. The CDR3 length is 14 residues. Trimming pared 0 bases from V and 0 bases from J, leaving 7 bases between. CDR3 sequence reads: CASSLVTVSYEQYF. In nucleotides, the CDR3 is TGTGCCAGCAGCTTGGTGACAGTCTCCTACGAGCAGTACTTC.

This rearrangement joins TRBV6-5 to TRBJ2-4; 11 bases fit TRBD2. The end of the DNA is better explained by TRBJ2-7, so the J call may be wrong. There are 17 residues in the CDR3. In germline, CDR1 is MNHEY, CDR2 SVGAGI. In DNA, the CDR3 is TGTGCCAGCAGTTACGGAAGAGGACTAGCGGGTCCCTACGAGCAGTACTTC. This encodes CASSYGRGLAGPYEQYF.

This clonotype was seen a few times. The chain employs TRBV2 and TRBJ2-7, with D possibly TRBD1 on 6 matching bases. Germline CDR1 reads SNHLY; CDR2 reads FYNNEI. V lost 6 bases to trimming and J lost 3 bases, with 24 bases between them. The CDR3 extends over 17 amino acids. The CDR3 DNA reads as TGTGCCAGCAGGCCCCATGAGTGGGACACCATCCTCTACGAGCAGTACTTC. Its translation is CASRPHEWDTILYEQYF.

The rearrangement links TRBV6-5 to TRBJ2-7; D tentatively fits TRBD1 or TRBD2 (5 bases each). V was clipped by 5 bases and J by 0 bases, with 11 bases between them. CDR1 is MNHEY and CDR2 is SVGAGI in the germline V gene. This CDR3 is 14 amino acids long. The DNA of the CDR3 is TGTGCCAGCAGTACGGGTGGGACCTCCTACGAGCAGTACTTC. This encodes CASSTGGTSYEQYF.

This clonotype showed up just a few times. V usage is TRBV20-1 and J usage is TRBJ1-2, with 7 bases aligning to TRBD1. V lost 2 bases, J lost 3 bases, and 3 bases stayed unmatched. From germline, CDR1 is DFQATT and CDR2 SNEGSKA (reference sequence). The CDR3 has 13 residues. The CDR3 spells CSARNRGHYGYTF. Written as DNA, the CDR3 is TGCAGTGCTAGAAACAGGGGACACTATGGCTACACCTTC.

The chain carries TRBV29-1 and TRBJ2-3; the D is unclear. Trimming pared 3 bases from V and 5 bases from J, leaving 6 bases between. This CDR3 region has 11 residues. Per the germline V gene, CDR1 is SQVTM and CDR2 is ANQGSEA. In DNA, the CDR3 is TGCAGCGTTGACAGGAGAGATACGCAGTATTTT. Translation: CSVDRRDTQYF.

This clonotype was counted a single time. The rearrangement uses TRBV27 and TRBJ2-7, with TRBD1 as a possible D gene (6 bases). The better agreement between TRBJ2-4 and the DNA end casts doubt on the J call. The CDR3 is 13 amino acids. Per germline, CDR1 MNHEY and CDR2 SMNVEV (reference sequence). The CDR3 spells CASSLNRADIQYF. The CDR3 DNA follows: TGTGCCAGCAGTTTGAACAGGGCGGACATTCAGTACTTC.

The chain links TRBV9 to TRBJ2-7, with D perhaps matching TRBD2 (5 bases). The germline gives CDR1 SGDLS, CDR2 YYNGEE. The CDR3 has 16 residues. V lost 0 bases to trimming and J lost 2 bases, with 15 bases between them. DNA for the CDR3: TGTGCCAGCAGCGTAGGCCCAACTAGTGTTACCTACGAGCAGTACTTC. Translating gives CASSVGPTSVTYEQYF.

The chain recombines TRBV29-1 with TRBJ2-5, with 7 bases that match TRBD1. The J call could be wrong; TRBJ2-7 is a better fit for the DNA end. Germline V gives CDR1 SQVTM, CDR2 ANQGSEA. CDR3 length: 12 residues. The CDR3 bases are TGCAGCGTTGAAATACAGGGGTACGAGCAGTACTTC. It translates to CSVEIQGYEQYF.

CDR3 residues: CASSLEGLSSPLHF. In DNA, the CDR3 is TGTGCCAGCAGCTTAGAAGGGTTGAGTTCACCCCTCCACTTT. The chain joins TRBV11-2 to TRBJ1-6; D is uncertain. The CDR3 loop spans 14 amino acids. Germline V gives CDR1 SGHAT, CDR2 FQNNGV. V was shortened by 0 bases and J by 9 bases, with 9 bases between the two germline ends.

The chain joins TRBV11-2 to TRBJ2-3; TRBD2 aligns across 7 bases. Germline trimming cut 5 bases from V and 4 bases from J; bases unmatched to any gene: 15. This CDR3 has 17 residues. CDR1 and CDR2 from the germline V gene are SGHAT and FQNNGV. The CDR3 sequence: CASSPGPSIAGADTQYF. The DNA of the CDR3 is TGTGCCAGCAGCCCGGGACCGTCGATAGCGGGCGCAGATACGCAGTATTTT.

This chain uses TRBV4-2 with TRBJ2-5; 9 bases agree with TRBD2. The V and J ends lost 3 bases and 5 bases, in that order; junction bases with no gene match: 7. Per germline, CDR1 LGHNA and CDR2 YNFKEQ. The CDR3 is 15 residues long. Here the CDR3 reads CASSQTGTSIETQYF. For the CDR3, the DNA is TGTGCCAGCAGCCAGACCGGGACTAGCATTGAGACCCAGTACTTC.

The chain couples TRBV12-3 or TRBV12-4 to TRBJ2-5, with TRBD2 matching 12 bases. The V and J ends lost 6 bases and 5 bases, in that order; junction bases with no gene match: 7. The length of the CDR3 is 15 residues. This chain's CDR3 is CASRILAGGQETQYF. The CDR3 DNA sequence: TGTGCCAGCAGGATACTAGCGGGAGGTCAGGAGACCCAGTACTTC.

The rearrangement uses TRBV28 and TRBJ2-5; 9 bases match TRBD1. The CDR3 loop spans 17 amino acids. Trimming cost V 10 bases and J 0 bases; bases outside gene matches: 15. Per the germline V gene, CDR1 is MDHEN and CDR2 is SYDVKM. This CDR3 reads CATLTGTGLPDQETQYF. The CDR3 nucleotides read TGTGCCACACTAACCGGGACAGGGCTCCCCGACCAAGAGACCCAGTACTTC. Filled out from reference TRBV28 and TRBJ2-5, the complete variable domain reads DVKVTQSSRYLVKRTGEKVFLECVQDMDHENMFWYRQDPGLGLRLIYFSYDVKMKEKGDIPEGYSVSREKKERFSLILESASTNQTSMYLCATLTGTGLPDQETQYFGPGTRLLVL.

V usage is TRBV6-1 and J usage is TRBJ1-6; tentative D call: TRBD1 (6 bases). V gave up 1 base and J gave up 10 bases, with 11 bases separating them. Per germline, CDR1 MNHNS and CDR2 SASEGT. This CDR3 has 14 amino acids. CDR3 sequence: CASSEVQGRSPLHF. In nucleotides, the CDR3 is TGTGCCAGCAGTGAAGTACAGGGAAGGTCACCCCTCCACTTT.

Here the CDR3 reads CASSGDSRYYGYTF. The CDR3 nucleotides are TGTGCCAGCAGTGGGGACAGCCGATACTATGGCTACACCTTC. The chain has TRBV2 and TRBJ1-2, with 7 nucleotides matching TRBD1. The junction had 5 bases not matched to a gene; V was cut back by 4 bases and J by 3 bases. The CDR3 has 14 residues. CDR1 and CDR2 (germline): SNHLY, FYNNEI. Combining the CDR3 with reference TRBV2 and TRBJ1-2 gives the whole variable domain EPEVTQTPSHQVTQMGQEVILRCVPISNHLYFYWYRQILGQKVEFLVSFYNNEISEKSEIFDDQFSVERPDGSNFTLKIRSTKLEDSAMYFCASSGDSRYYGYTFGSGTRLTVV.

This clonotype was counted between two and nine times. This chain connects TRBV7-9 to TRBJ2-1; D possibly corresponds to TRBD2 (6 bases). The CDR3 spans 14 residues. Between the trimmed V and J ends, which lost 4 bases and 7 bases, there was a span of 14 bases. Germline V gene data show CDR1 as SEHNR and CDR2 as FQNEAQ (reference sequence). The CDR3 region is CASSSREWGNEQFF. In nucleotides, the CDR3 is TGTGCCAGCAGCTCTCGGGAGTGGGGGAATGAGCAGTTCTTC.

The chain is built from TRBV20-1 and TRBJ2-3, with unresolved D. Trimming cost V 4 bases and J 3 bases, with 8 bases left between them. The germline V gene has CDR1 DFQATT and CDR2 SNEGSKA (reference sequence). This CDR3 is built from 12 residues. CDR3: CSATDPTDTQYF. The CDR3 nucleotides are TGCAGTGCTACTGACCCAACAGATACGCAGTATTTT.

This clonotype was detected many times. The chain employs TRBV7-2 and TRBJ2-7; D is ambiguous. The CDR3 consists of 12 residues. V gave up 3 bases and J gave up 3 bases, with 6 bases separating them. CDR1 SGHTA and CDR2 FQGNSA come from the germline V gene. The CDR3: CASSFSHYEQYF. The CDR3 region has the DNA TGTGCCAGCAGCTTCAGCCACTACGAGCAGTACTTC.

This clonotype was detected a few times. The rearrangement joins TRBV7-9 to TRBJ2-7; D unresolved. In germline, CDR1 is SEHNR, CDR2 FQNEAQ (reference sequence). The CDR3 covers 17 residues. Trimming took off 5 bases at V and 2 bases at J, with 22 bases between the two ends. The CDR3 nucleotides are TGTGCCAGCAGCACTACCCGTGACCCATCGTCCCCCTACGAGCAGTACTTC. It yields the protein CASSTTRDPSSPYEQYF.

This clonotype showed up just a few times. V is TRBV27 and J is TRBJ1-5; D is ambiguous. Germline loops: CDR1 MNHEY, CDR2 SMNVEV (reference sequence). The CDR3 runs 14 residues. Trimming removed 5 bases at V and 3 bases at J, with 11 bases between. CDR3: CASSPAGTNQPQHF. The CDR3, as DNA: TGTGCCAGCAGTCCCGCGGGCACCAATCAGCCCCAGCATTTT.